The TCR beta chain described here comes from a study of T-cell memory formation after mild COVID-19. TCRdb re-called the 5' RACE reads through MiXCR, storing one row per CDR3 protein. Of 350,000 to 400,000 distinct CDR3 sequences in the sample, about 15% were seen once. J gave up 1 base and V 4 bases, and 7 bases lay outside the gene matches. Germline CDR1 LGHNA, CDR2 YSLEER. The CDR3 sequence is 16 residues long. Specimen: PBMCs or a T cell subset sorted from them (not recorded which). The J gene is TRBJ2-4, the V gene TRBV4-3, with 7 bases that match TRBD2. The TCR was taken from a young man who had mild COVID-19 (a few samples of this study predate the infection). Cell type and time point are not known. The CDR3, as DNA: TGCGCCAGCAGCCCCTTACTCGGGGGGGCCAAAAACATTCAGTACTTC. Translated, it gives CASSPLLGGAKNIQYF.